The T cell receptor beta chain under discussion was sequenced for a study of CD8+ T cells in alopecia areata. On the study more broadly: Oral tofacitinib, 5 to 10 mg twice daily, was given in an open-label trial.

cDNA serving as the sequencing template came from extracted, reverse transcribed RNA. The data were produced by immunoSEQ multiplex PCR, yet TCRdb's version contains in-frame clones alone and is incomplete. This table has 100,000 to 150,000 clones, approximately 53% appearing once. Germline V gene data show CDR1 as LGHNA and CDR2 as YSLEER. The CDR3 consists of 17 residues. J lost 5 bases, V lost 1 base, and 11 bases had no gene match. Findings of the study overall: In patients, TCRs were shared less clearly than in mice, and HLA may possibly be involved. Normal skin's resident alphabeta T cells are also sequenced in scalp samples. Affected lesional scalp, above all in alopecia totalis/universalis, was more clonal than normal scalp.

Note on this clone: Its matching antigen is unknown.

The chain is built from TRBV4-3 and TRBJ2-5, with TRBD2 matching over 9 bases. The specimen comprised CD4+ T cells sorted from blood, sampled at week 0. This TCR came from a human donor with alopecia areata. The CDR3 DNA reads TGCGCCAGCAGCCAAGGCGCGGGGGGGCTCAAGGAGGAGACCCAGTACTTC. Its translation: CASSQGAGGLKEETQYF.